These 15 T cell receptor beta chains share one sample of origin, sequenced in a study of blood T cell repertoires in COVID-19. Clones were read by immunoSEQ multiplex PCR, and TCRdb kept only the in-frame ones, dropping some. The sample gives approximately 170,000 clones, 74% of which show up once; around 3% is in the top ten. The sample was peripheral blood. Every receptor here comes from a woman aged 80 or over with acute or convalescent COVID-19.

This rearrangement joins TRBV10-2 to TRBJ2-7; 9 bases line up with TRBD1. Per the germline V gene, CDR1 is WSHSY and CDR2 is SAAADI. This CDR3 is built from 15 residues. J lost 3 bases, V lost 6 bases, and 9 bases had no gene match. CDR3 protein: CASRQWTGEDYEQYF. CDR3 coding DNA: TGCGCCAGCAGGCAATGGACAGGGGAGGACTACGAGCAGTACTTC.

This chain joins TRBV10-3 and TRBJ1-2; 8 bases fit TRBD1. Germline V gene data show CDR1 as ENHRY and CDR2 as SYGVKD. There are 14 residues in the CDR3. J gave up 2 bases and V 7 bases, and 6 bases lay outside the gene matches. CDR3 residues: CAITSRDRNYGYTF. The CDR3 DNA is TGTGCCATCACCAGCAGGGACAGGAACTATGGCTACACCTTC.

This clone appeared once. The genes are TRBV29-1 and TRBJ1-4; possibly TRBD1 for D (5 bases). The CDR3 loop spans 13 amino acids. Germline-derived CDR1 and CDR2 are SQVTM and ANQGSEA. Trimming cost V 7 bases and J 0 bases, with 9 bases left between them. The CDR3 nucleotides are TGCAGCGCTAGGGGTGCAACTAATGAAAAACTGTTTTTT. Amino acids: CSARGATNEKLFF.

The V gene is TRBV27, the J gene TRBJ2-7, with TRBD2 as a possible D gene (5 bases). Trimming left V 4 bases short and J 2 bases short, with 27 bases between. The CDR3 has 19 amino acids. Per the germline V gene, CDR1 is MNHEY and CDR2 is SMNVEV (reference sequence). CDR3 in amino acids: CASSSSHLGIGSTTYEQYF. The DNA of the CDR3 is TGTGCCAGCAGTTCATCTCACCTTGGTATAGGGAGTACAACCTACGAGCAGTACTTC.

The chain combines TRBV27 with TRBJ2-3; 8 nucleotides agree with TRBD1. The CDR3 extends over 16 amino acids. Germline V gene data show CDR1 as MNHEY and CDR2 as SMNVEV (reference sequence). Trimming cost V 2 bases and J 0 bases; bases outside gene matches: 4. The CDR3 region has the DNA TGTGCCAGCAGTTTAAGGGACAGGCCCAGCACAGATACGCAGTATTTT. It yields the protein CASSLRDRPSTDTQYF.

V gene TRBV14 combines with J gene TRBJ2-1; TRBD2 matches at 7 bases. The CDR3 spans 19 residues. CDR1 SGHDN and CDR2 FVKESK come from the germline V gene. V shed 0 bases and J 9 bases; nucleotides not matched to a gene: 20. The CDR3 protein is CASSQDRPRFGGSGSEQFF. The CDR3 DNA reads as TGTGCCAGCAGCCAAGATAGGCCCCGGTTTGGCGGGAGTGGGAGTGAGCAGTTCTTC.

The chain carries TRBV11-2 and TRBJ2-1; D call uncertain. The ends were cut back, 3 bases at V and 9 bases at J, with 6 bases in the middle. Germline CDR1 is SGHAT and CDR2 is FQNNGV. There are 11 residues in the CDR3. The CDR3 sequence is CASSFRSEQFF. The CDR3 bases are TGTGCCAGCAGCTTTAGGAGTGAGCAGTTCTTC.

A few counts support this clone. The chain employs TRBV7-9 and TRBJ1-2; TRBD1 might be the D (5 bases). The CDR3 consists of 15 residues. Germline V gene data show CDR1 as SEHNR and CDR2 as FQNEAQ (reference sequence). V was shortened by 5 bases and J by 4 bases, with 17 bases between the two germline ends. CDR3: CASSPSGGGSYGYTF. The CDR3, as DNA: TGTGCCAGCAGCCCCTCGGGGGGTGGTAGCTATGGCTACACCTTC.

This rearrangement joins TRBV6-5 to TRBJ2-7; 12 nucleotides align to TRBD2. The CDR3 length is 16 residues. Per the germline V gene, CDR1 is MNHEY and CDR2 is SVGAGI. Germline trimming cut 0 bases from V and 3 bases from J; bases unmatched to any gene: 3. The CDR3 DNA reads TGTGCCAGCAGTTACTCCGGGACTAGCGGGCTCTACGAGCAGTACTTC. Its protein product is CASSYSGTSGLYEQYF.

This clone was seen only once. The chain employs TRBV19 and TRBJ2-3; TRBD1 agrees at 7 bases. Trimming cost V 2 bases and J 1 base; bases outside gene matches: 9. This CDR3 is built from 17 residues. Germline CDR1 reads LNHDA; CDR2 reads SQIVND (reference sequence). CDR3: CASSIPGGKGGTDTQYF. In DNA form, the CDR3 reads TGTGCCAGTAGTATACCAGGGGGAAAGGGGGGCACAGATACGCAGTATTTT. The entire variable domain, with the rest obtained from reference TRBV19 and TRBJ2-3, is as follows: DGGITQSPKYLFRKEGQNVTLSCEQNLNHDAMYWYRQDPGQGLRLIYYSQIVNDFQKGDIAEGYSVSREKKESFPLTVTSAQKNPTAFYLCASSIPGGKGGTDTQYFGPGTRLTVL.

CDR3 DNA sequence: TGTGCCAGCAGCTTTAGCGGGACCTACAATGAGCAGTTCTTC. Residues: CASSFSGTYNEQFF. J is TRBJ2-1 and V is TRBV11-2; 8 positions agree with TRBD2. CDR3 length: 14 amino acids. J gave up 2 bases and V 3 bases, and 0 bases lay outside the gene matches. Germline V gene lookup returns CDR1 SGHAT and CDR2 FQNNGV.

This chain joins TRBV6-5 and TRBJ2-1, with D possibly TRBD2 on 6 matching bases. The V end was cut by 6 bases, the J end by 4 bases, with 13 bases between. This CDR3 spans 14 amino acids. Germline V CDR1 and CDR2: MNHEY, SVGAGI. In nucleotides, the CDR3 is TGTGCCAGCAGGGTGACTAGGATTTACAATGAGCAGTTCTTC. Translating gives CASRVTRIYNEQFF.

This chain joins TRBV7-2 and TRBJ2-2; D is undetermined. V shed 4 bases and J shed 3 bases, with 6 bases lying between them. Germline V gene sequence: CDR1 SGHTA, CDR2 FQGNSA. The CDR3 runs 13 residues. CDR3 coding DNA: TGTGCCAGCAGCTCACTTGACACCGGGGAGCTGTTTTTT. As protein: CASSSLDTGELFF.

The V and J genes are TRBV27 and TRBJ1-2; D may be TRBD1 (5 bases). Germline V CDR1 and CDR2: MNHEY, SMNVEV (reference sequence). V lost 4 bases and J 8 bases, leaving 14 bases between the germline ends. The length of the CDR3 is 13 residues. DNA of the CDR3: TGTGCCAGCAGTTCGGGGGTGTTTCGAGGCTACACCTTC. Translating it yields CASSSGVFRGYTF.

The chain uses TRBV13 and TRBJ2-1, with TRBD2 matching over 11 bases. Germline V gives CDR1 PRHDT, CDR2 FYEKMQ (reference sequence). The CDR3 has 15 amino acids. With V trimmed by 1 base and J by 7 bases, 3 bases remained unmatched. The CDR3 sequence: CASSLVLAGGNEQFF. DNA for the CDR3: TGTGCCAGCAGCTTAGTTCTAGCGGGAGGAAATGAGCAGTTCTTC.